This is a list of T cell receptor beta chains from one sample in a study of identical twins. TCRdb used MiXCR to reprocess the 5' RACE reads, holding one entry per CDR3 protein. In the table there are 220,000 or so distinct CDR3 sequences, approximately 7% of which are singletons. Another study also made use of these data, one on yellow fever vaccine responses in identical twins.

Sequenced sample: memory (CD45RO+) T cells sorted from blood. The receptors shown here come from a woman under 30 in good health. Each CDR3 is given with its conserved first and last residue. The order of the fields is CDR3 length, clone size, V gene, D gene, J gene, CDR3 DNA, CDR3 protein. The D gene is left open where the match is weak. Rows give clone size only sometimes, using once, few, many, or a class for an expanded clone.

16,.,TRBV10-2,TRBD2,TRBJ2-3,TGCGCCAGCAGTGAGGGACCAGCGGGAGTCTCAGATACGCAGTATTTT,CASSEGPAGVSDTQYF
14,many,TRBV5-5,.,TRBJ2-5,TGTGCCAGCAGCTTGGCCCCACTCCAAGAGACCCAGTACTTC,CASSLAPLQETQYF
14,many,TRBV6-1,.,TRBJ1-3,TGTGCCAGCAGCCGGGGCCCAGTTGGAAACACCATATATTTT,CASSRGPVGNTIYF
17,many,TRBV5-5,.,TRBJ1-2,TGTGCCAGCAGCCCCGGCACAGCCAGTGGTGGTGGCTATGGCTACACCTTC,CASSPGTASGGGYGYTF
16,.,TRBV14,.,TRBJ2-1,TGTGCCAGCAGCCAAGACTGGGTTGACGGGTACAATGAGCAGTTCTTC,CASSQDWVDGYNEQFF
13,.,TRBV29-1,.,TRBJ2-3,TGCAGCGTTGAAGGTGGGGGGACAGATACGCAGTATTTT,CSVEGGGTDTQYF
14,few,TRBV7-3,.,TRBJ2-5,TGTGCCAGCAGCTACGGCATTTCGGGGGAGACCCAGTACTTC,CASSYGISGETQYF
16,many,TRBV28,TRBD1,TRBJ1-2,TGTGCCAGCAGTTCTCAACAGGGGAAAGCTAACTATGGCTACACCTTC,CASSSQQGKANYGYTF
12,few,TRBV20-1,.,TRBJ2-1,TGCAGTGCTAGAGCCCCTAGCAGCGAGCAGTTCTTC,CSARAPSSEQFF
16,.,TRBV5-1,.,TRBJ1-1,TGCGCCAGCAGCTTGGGAGGGACACAGATGAACACTGAAGCTTTCTTT,CASSLGGTQMNTEAFF
14,few,TRBV7-2,.,TRBJ2-2,TGTGCCAGCAGCTCCCGACAGAACACCGGGGAGCTGTTTTTT,CASSSRQNTGELFF
15,few,TRBV6-1,.,TRBJ1-5,TGTGCCAGCAGTCGCGGGCAGGAGTACAATCAGCCCCAGCATTTT,CASSRGQEYNQPQHF
14,many,TRBV11-2,TRBD1,TRBJ2-1,TGTGCCAGCAGCTACAGGGGACAGGGGAATGAGCAGTTCTTC,CASSYRGQGNEQFF
16,few,TRBV7-6,TRBD2,TRBJ2-5,TGTGCCAGCAGTCCCTCCGGACTAGCGGGAAAAGAGACCCAGTACTTC,CASSPSGLAGKETQYF
13,many,TRBV5-1,.,TRBJ1-5,TGCGCCAGCAGCTGGGACGGGGATCAGCCCCAGCATTTT,CASSWDGDQPQHF
14,few,TRBV27,TRBD2,TRBJ2-7,TGTGCCAGCACCGATAGCGGGCCCACCTACGAGCAGTACTTC,CASTDSGPTYEQYF